This T cell receptor beta chain was identified during a study of blood T cell repertoires in COVID-19. Trimming took 5 bases from V and 0 from J; bases not matched to a gene: 3. The germline gives CDR1 LNHDA, CDR2 SQIVND (reference sequence). CDR3 length equals 15 residues. Assay used: immunoSEQ multiplex PCR; TCRdb lists only in-frame clones, some missing. The table lists 270,000 or so clones, around 86% of them singletons. This TCR was recovered from a human donor in a cohort sampled during active COVID-19. Input material: peripheral blood. This chain links TRBV19 with TRBJ2-3, with 9 positions matching TRBD2. CDR3: CASSGLAPSTDTQYF. DNA for the CDR3: TGTGCCAGTAGTGGACTAGCGCCTAGCACAGATACGCAGTATTTT.